A selection of T cell receptor beta chains follows, all from one sample in a study of shared T cell receptors in the human thymus. Only in-frame clones appear in the TCRdb table, and some are missing; sequencing was by immunoSEQ multiplex PCR. Here the sample spans 500,000 to 850,000 clones, 80% to 90% being singletons. These data were likewise used in another study, on human thymus T cells.

Source material: thymocytes. These receptors all come from a boy under three years old with a congenital heart defect. The CDR3 runs from the conserved cysteine through the conserved F or W. Each record gives: J gene, clone size, V gene, D gene, CDR3 protein, CDR3 DNA. The D gene is left open where the match is weak. Clone size is shown for a subset of rows, as once, few, many or a class of expanded clone.

j_call: TRBJ2-3
clone_size: -
v_call: TRBV4-3
d_call: -
cdr3_aa: CASSQDSGDTQYF
cdr3_nt: TGCGCCAGCAGCCAAGATAGTGGAGATACGCAGTATTTT

j_call: TRBJ1-1
clone_size: few
v_call: TRBV28
d_call: -
cdr3_aa: CASSLCGPGTNTEAFF
cdr3_nt: TGTGCCAGCAGTTTATGCGGTCCGGGAACGAACACTGAAGCTTTCTTT

j_call: TRBJ1-2
clone_size: -
v_call: TRBV5-6
d_call: TRBD1
cdr3_aa: CASSLADRVRGYTF
cdr3_nt: TGTGCCAGCAGCTTGGCGGACAGGGTGAGGGGCTACACCTTC

j_call: TRBJ2-6
clone_size: few
v_call: TRBV5-1
d_call: -
cdr3_aa: CASRFSGIGANVLTF
cdr3_nt: TGCGCCAGCAGATTTTCAGGGATTGGGGCCAACGTCCTGACTTTC

j_call: TRBJ1-2
clone_size: -
v_call: TRBV2
d_call: TRBD1
cdr3_aa: CASSVPVWGQPFSNYGYTF
cdr3_nt: TGTGCCAGCAGTGTCCCCGTCTGGGGACAGCCCTTTTCTAACTATGGCTACACCTTC

j_call: TRBJ1-1
clone_size: -
v_call: TRBV4-3
d_call: -
cdr3_aa: CASSQDNRLPEAFF
cdr3_nt: TGCGCCAGCAGCCAAGATAACAGGCTCCCTGAAGCTTTCTTT

j_call: TRBJ2-5
clone_size: few
v_call: TRBV6-5
d_call: TRBD1
cdr3_aa: CASRGQGMVYETQYF
cdr3_nt: TGTGCCAGCAGGGGACAGGGGATGGTTTACGAGACCCAGTACTTC

j_call: TRBJ1-4
clone_size: -
v_call: TRBV15
d_call: TRBD1
cdr3_aa: CATSRPPGQGVEATNEKLFF
cdr3_nt: TGTGCCACCAGCAGACCCCCGGGACAGGGGGTAGAGGCAACTAATGAAAAACTGTTTTTT

j_call: TRBJ2-2
clone_size: -
v_call: TRBV28
d_call: TRBD2
cdr3_aa: CASSPAPGTSGLNTGELFF
cdr3_nt: TGTGCCAGCAGCCCGGCTCCAGGGACTAGCGGGTTGAACACCGGGGAGCTGTTTTTT

j_call: TRBJ2-2
clone_size: -
v_call: TRBV4-3
d_call: -
cdr3_aa: CASSQKGQGLNTGELFF
cdr3_nt: TGCGCCAGCAGCCAGAAGGGACAAGGGCTGAACACCGGGGAGCTGTTTTTT

j_call: TRBJ2-4
clone_size: -
v_call: TRBV28
d_call: TRBD1
cdr3_aa: CASSHNRGVGKNIQYF
cdr3_nt: TGTGCCAGCAGTCACAACAGGGGGGTAGGCAAAAACATTCAGTACTTC

j_call: TRBJ2-3
clone_size: -
v_call: TRBV15
d_call: -
cdr3_aa: CATSQRQVADPKGDTQYF
cdr3_nt: TGTGCCACCAGCCAGCGGCAGGTTGCGGACCCGAAGGGAGATACGCAGTATTTT

j_call: TRBJ1-4
clone_size: -
v_call: TRBV5-1
d_call: TRBD1
cdr3_aa: CASSPYSGQTATNEKLFF
cdr3_nt: TGCGCCAGCAGCCCATACTCGGGACAGACAGCAACTAATGAAAAACTGTTTTTT

j_call: TRBJ2-7
clone_size: -
v_call: TRBV5-4
d_call: TRBD1
cdr3_aa: CASSLHRDRGTPYEQYF
cdr3_nt: TGTGCCAGCAGCCTACACCGGGACAGGGGGACCCCCTACGAGCAGTACTTC

j_call: TRBJ2-7
clone_size: -
v_call: TRBV27
d_call: TRBD1
cdr3_aa: CASSLRQGDTYEQYF
cdr3_nt: TGTGCCAGCAGTTTGAGGCAGGGGGATACCTACGAGCAGTACTTC

j_call: TRBJ1-2
clone_size: -
v_call: TRBV13
d_call: -
cdr3_aa: CASSLNRRGYTF
cdr3_nt: TGTGCCAGCAGCCTAAATCGGAGAGGCTACACCTTC

j_call: TRBJ2-7
clone_size: -
v_call: TRBV5-8
d_call: -
cdr3_aa: CASREGGTYEQYF
cdr3_nt: TGTGCCAGCAGAGAGGGGGGGACCTACGAGCAGTACTTC

j_call: TRBJ2-1
clone_size: -
v_call: TRBV28
d_call: TRBD2
cdr3_aa: CASSFEGGIDEQFF
cdr3_nt: TGTGCCAGCAGTTTCGAGGGAGGGATAGATGAGCAGTTCTTC

j_call: TRBJ1-3
clone_size: -
v_call: TRBV4-1
d_call: -
cdr3_aa: CASSRQEGVSGNTIYF
cdr3_nt: TGCGCCAGCAGCCGACAAGAAGGCGTCTCTGGAAACACCATATATTTT

j_call: TRBJ2-1
clone_size: -
v_call: TRBV11-2
d_call: TRBD2
cdr3_aa: CASSLVSGRPGLAVVGQFF
cdr3_nt: TGTGCCAGCAGCTTAGTTTCCGGACGGCCGGGACTAGCGGTTGTTGGGCAGTTCTTC

j_call: TRBJ2-7
clone_size: once
v_call: TRBV30
d_call: -
cdr3_aa: CAWSAPVLREQYF
cdr3_nt: TGTGCCTGGAGTGCCCCAGTCCTGAGGGAGCAGTACTTC

j_call: TRBJ2-1
clone_size: -
v_call: TRBV10-1
d_call: -
cdr3_aa: CASARGSEQFF
cdr3_nt: TGCGCCAGCGCGCGGGGAAGCGAGCAGTTCTTC

j_call: TRBJ1-2
clone_size: -
v_call: TRBV30
d_call: -
cdr3_aa: CAWSVRDTKTNYGYTF
cdr3_nt: TGTGCCTGGAGTGTCCGCGACACAAAAACTAACTATGGCTACACCTTC

j_call: TRBJ1-5
clone_size: few
v_call: TRBV5-1
d_call: -
cdr3_aa: CASSSTGGEPQHF
cdr3_nt: TGCGCCAGCAGCTCGACGGGAGGGGAGCCCCAGCATTTT

j_call: TRBJ2-5
clone_size: -
v_call: TRBV30
d_call: -
cdr3_aa: CARRERETQYF
cdr3_nt: TGTGCCCGTCGGGAGCGGGAGACCCAGTACTTC

j_call: TRBJ2-3
clone_size: -
v_call: TRBV5-1
d_call: TRBD1
cdr3_aa: CASSSGQVPTDTQYF
cdr3_nt: TGCGCCAGCAGCTCCGGACAGGTCCCCACAGATACGCAGTATTTT

j_call: TRBJ2-7
clone_size: -
v_call: TRBV25-1
d_call: TRBD1
cdr3_aa: CASSAPGQGASYEQYF
cdr3_nt: TGTGCCAGCAGTGCACCGGGACAGGGGGCGTCCTACGAGCAGTACTTC

j_call: TRBJ1-2
clone_size: -
v_call: TRBV5-5
d_call: -
cdr3_aa: CASSTNDTLLYGYTF
cdr3_nt: TGTGCCAGCAGCACCAACGACACATTGCTCTATGGCTACACCTTC

j_call: TRBJ1-2
clone_size: -
v_call: TRBV9
d_call: -
cdr3_aa: CASSARPERYYGYTF
cdr3_nt: TGTGCCAGCAGCGCCCGTCCCGAGAGGTACTATGGCTACACCTTC

j_call: TRBJ2-7
clone_size: -
v_call: TRBV2
d_call: TRBD1
cdr3_aa: CASRRTGFGDYEQYF
cdr3_nt: TGTGCCAGCAGAAGGACAGGGTTTGGGGACTACGAGCAGTACTTC

j_call: TRBJ1-2
clone_size: -
v_call: TRBV5-6
d_call: TRBD1
cdr3_aa: CASSPDRAGGYTF
cdr3_nt: TGTGCCAGCAGCCCTGACAGGGCCGGTGGCTACACCTTC

j_call: TRBJ2-7
clone_size: -
v_call: TRBV5-8
d_call: TRBD2
cdr3_aa: CASREETSGGTSEQYF
cdr3_nt: TGTGCCAGCAGAGAAGAGACTAGCGGGGGGACGTCCGAGCAGTACTTC

j_call: TRBJ2-7
clone_size: -
v_call: TRBV14
d_call: TRBD1
cdr3_aa: CASSQGTGPSYEQYF
cdr3_nt: TGTGCCAGCAGCCAAGGGACAGGGCCTTCCTACGAGCAGTACTTC

j_call: TRBJ1-2
clone_size: -
v_call: TRBV27
d_call: TRBD1
cdr3_aa: CASSQDRGLGYTF
cdr3_nt: TGTGCCAGCAGTCAGGACAGGGGGCTCGGCTACACCTTC

j_call: TRBJ2-3
clone_size: -
v_call: TRBV19
d_call: TRBD2
cdr3_aa: CASSADLAGGRTDTQYF
cdr3_nt: TGTGCCAGTAGTGCCGATTTAGCGGGAGGACGCACAGATACGCAGTATTTT

j_call: TRBJ2-7
clone_size: -
v_call: TRBV7-2
d_call: -
cdr3_aa: CASSYQPGLHYEQYF
cdr3_nt: TGTGCCAGCAGCTACCAACCGGGACTCCATTACGAGCAGTACTTC

j_call: TRBJ2-7
clone_size: once
v_call: TRBV7-2
d_call: -
cdr3_aa: CASSSEEGGYEQYF
cdr3_nt: TGTGCCAGCAGCTCCGAGGAGGGTGGGTACGAGCAGTACTTC

j_call: TRBJ2-7
clone_size: -
v_call: TRBV18
d_call: TRBD1
cdr3_aa: CASSHRKTGATYEQYF
cdr3_nt: TGTGCCAGCTCACACAGAAAGACAGGGGCGACCTACGAGCAGTACTTC